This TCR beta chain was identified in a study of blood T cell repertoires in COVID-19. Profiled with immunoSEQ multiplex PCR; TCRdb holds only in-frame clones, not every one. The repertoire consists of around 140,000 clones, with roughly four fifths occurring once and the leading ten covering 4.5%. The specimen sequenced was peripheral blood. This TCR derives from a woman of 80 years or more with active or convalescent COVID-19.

For the CDR3, the DNA is TGCGCCAGCAGCTTGGTGGGACAGGGGGCGATCACCGGGGAGCTGTTTTTT. Its protein product is CASSLVGQGAITGELFF. The rearrangement joins TRBV5-1 to TRBJ2-2, with TRBD1 identical over 12 bases. This CDR3 has 17 amino acids. Unmatched junction bases numbered 4, after V lost 0 bases and J lost 4 bases. The V gene's germline CDR1 is SGHRS and CDR2 YFSETQ.